This TCR beta chain was recorded in a study of control samples from healthy donors and cancer patients. The V and J ends lost 2 bases and 4 bases respectively, with 16 bases between them. The length of the CDR3 is 16 residues. The germline gives CDR1 MNHNS, CDR2 SASEGT. Sequencing used immunoSEQ multiplex PCR; TCRdb keeps in-frame clones, though not all of them. The sample lists over 150,000 clones, approximately 92% seen once, with 2% to 2.5% in the top ten. This chain uses TRBV6-1 with TRBJ2-3, with D perhaps matching TRBD1 (6 bases). The sequenced sample consisted of blood. The receptor's source is a woman in her 40s in good health. The CDR3 DNA reads as TGTGCCAGCAGTGAAATAGGACAGCCTTATGCAGATACGCAGTATTTT. This translates into CASSEIGQPYADTQYF.